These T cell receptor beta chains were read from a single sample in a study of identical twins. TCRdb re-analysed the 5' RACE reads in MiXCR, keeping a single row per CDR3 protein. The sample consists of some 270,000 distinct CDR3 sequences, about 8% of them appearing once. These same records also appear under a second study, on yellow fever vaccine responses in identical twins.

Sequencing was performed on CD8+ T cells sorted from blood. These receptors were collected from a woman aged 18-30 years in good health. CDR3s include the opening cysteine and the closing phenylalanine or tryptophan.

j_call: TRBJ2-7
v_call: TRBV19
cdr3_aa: CASSIVGGAYEQYF

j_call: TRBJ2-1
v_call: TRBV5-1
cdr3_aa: CASTHGTGFNEQFF

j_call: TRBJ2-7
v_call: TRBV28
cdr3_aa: CASSLTGTQWQYF

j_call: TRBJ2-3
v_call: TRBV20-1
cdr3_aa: CSARARPGTSSTDTQYF

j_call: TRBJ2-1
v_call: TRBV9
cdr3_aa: CASSVEGASYNEQFF

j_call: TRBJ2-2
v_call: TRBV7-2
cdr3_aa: CASSSLGGAGELFF

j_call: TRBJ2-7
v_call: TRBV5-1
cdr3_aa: CASSSERGDRYEQYF

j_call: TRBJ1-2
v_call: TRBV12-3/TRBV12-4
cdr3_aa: CASSPAEGYTF

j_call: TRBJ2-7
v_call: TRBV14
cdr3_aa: CASSQDPGESGGSYEQYF

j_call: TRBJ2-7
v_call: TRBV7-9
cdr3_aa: CASSLVGLAGYEQYF

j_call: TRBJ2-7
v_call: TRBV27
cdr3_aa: CASRRGASYEQYF

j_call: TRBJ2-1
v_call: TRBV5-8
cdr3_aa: CASSLSSKYNEQFF

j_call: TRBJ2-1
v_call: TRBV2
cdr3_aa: CASSEAGLAGGYNEQFF

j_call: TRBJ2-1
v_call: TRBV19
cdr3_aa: CASSPSEVSSYNEQFF

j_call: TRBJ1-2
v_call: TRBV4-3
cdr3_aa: CASSQDRAGGYTF

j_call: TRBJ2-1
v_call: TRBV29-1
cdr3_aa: CSVISSYNEQFF

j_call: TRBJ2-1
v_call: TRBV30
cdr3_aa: CAAHGTRSEQFF

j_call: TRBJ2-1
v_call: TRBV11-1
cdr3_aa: CASSQSSGVRPPSYREQFF

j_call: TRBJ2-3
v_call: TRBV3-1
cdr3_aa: CASRLREGTQYF

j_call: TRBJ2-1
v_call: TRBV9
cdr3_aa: CASSPPLGPGYNEQFF

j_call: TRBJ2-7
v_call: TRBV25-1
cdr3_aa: CASSEGTRSSYEQYF

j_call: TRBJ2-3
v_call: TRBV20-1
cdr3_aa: CSARAPYSTDTQYF

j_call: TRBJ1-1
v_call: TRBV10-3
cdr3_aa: CAISEPDTWNTEAFF

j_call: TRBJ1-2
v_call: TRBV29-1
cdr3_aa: CSVVEGARRGYTF

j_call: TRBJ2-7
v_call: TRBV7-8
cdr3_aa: CASSSVEDRGPSWEQYF

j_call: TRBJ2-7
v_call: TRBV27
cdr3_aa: CASSSLAGPTSSYEQYF

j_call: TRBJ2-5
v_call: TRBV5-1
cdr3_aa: CASSLGGRPSETQYF

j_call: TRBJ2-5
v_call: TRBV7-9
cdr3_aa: CASSYLTRREETQYF

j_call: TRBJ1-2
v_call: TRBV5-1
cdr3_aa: CASSLDWGDYGYTF

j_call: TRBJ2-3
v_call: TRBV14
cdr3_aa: CASSPPLTGTQYF

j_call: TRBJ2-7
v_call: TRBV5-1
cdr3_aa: CASSPGLATTYEQYF

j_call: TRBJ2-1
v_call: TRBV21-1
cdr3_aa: CASSKVGLAGGNEQFF